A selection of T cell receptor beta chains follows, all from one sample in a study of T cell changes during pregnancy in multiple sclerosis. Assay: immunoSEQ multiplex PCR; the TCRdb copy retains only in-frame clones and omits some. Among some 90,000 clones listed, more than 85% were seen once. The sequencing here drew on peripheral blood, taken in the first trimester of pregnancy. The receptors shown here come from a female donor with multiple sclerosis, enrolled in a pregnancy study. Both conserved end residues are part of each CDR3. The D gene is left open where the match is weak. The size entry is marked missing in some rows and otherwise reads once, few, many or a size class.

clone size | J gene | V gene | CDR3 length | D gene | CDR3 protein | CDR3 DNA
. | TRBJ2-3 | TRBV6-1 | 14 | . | CASRFDGSTDTQYF | TGTGCCAGCAGGTTCGACGGGAGCACAGATACGCAGTATTTT
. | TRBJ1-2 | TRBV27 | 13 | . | CASSLRGSYGYTF | TGTGCCAGCAGTTTAAGGGGGAGCTATGGCTACACCTTC
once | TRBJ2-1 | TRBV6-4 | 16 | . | CASSDPLQPSYNEQFF | TGTGCCAGCAGTGACCCCTTACAACCCTCCTACAATGAGCAGTTCTTC
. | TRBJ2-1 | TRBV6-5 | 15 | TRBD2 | CASSYREAGGNEQFF | TGTGCCAGCAGTTACCGAGAAGCGGGAGGGAATGAGCAGTTCTTC
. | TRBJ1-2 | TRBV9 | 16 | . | CASSSRSGQSDYGYTF | TGTGCCAGCAGCTCACGGTCGGGACAAAGCGACTATGGCTACACCTTC
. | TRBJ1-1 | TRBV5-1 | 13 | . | CASSSSLNTEAFF | TGCGCCAGCAGCTCGAGTCTGAACACTGAAGCTTTCTTT
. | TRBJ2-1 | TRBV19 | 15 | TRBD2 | CASNLEASGDNEQFF | TGTGCCAGTAATTTAGAGGCTAGCGGTGACAATGAGCAGTTCTTC
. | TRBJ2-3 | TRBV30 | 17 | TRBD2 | CAWTFALGLAGTDTQYF | TGTGCCTGGACGTTCGCCCTCGGACTAGCGGGTACAGATACGCAGTATTTT
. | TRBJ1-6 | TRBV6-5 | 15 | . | CASSSRSSYNSPLHF | TGTGCCAGCAGTTCCAGAAGCTCCTATAATTCACCCCTCCACTTT
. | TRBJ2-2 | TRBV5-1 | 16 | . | CASSLGGIPNTGELFF | TGCGCCAGCAGCCTCGGAGGGATCCCGAACACCGGGGAGCTGTTTTTT
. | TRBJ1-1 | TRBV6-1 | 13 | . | CASSLFSNTEAFF | TGTGCCAGCAGCCTATTCTCGAACACTGAAGCTTTCTTT
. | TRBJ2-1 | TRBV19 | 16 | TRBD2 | CASSSPLTSRYNEQFF | TGTGCCAGTAGTTCTCCCCTGACTAGCCGGTACAATGAGCAGTTCTTC
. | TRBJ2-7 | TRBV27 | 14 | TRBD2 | CASSFSGGLFEQYF | TGTGCCAGCAGTTTTAGCGGGGGACTCTTCGAGCAGTACTTC
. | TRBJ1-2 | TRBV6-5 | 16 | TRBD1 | CASSSGYGTGGFGYTF | TGTGCCAGCAGTTCTGGATACGGGACAGGGGGTTTTGGCTACACCTTC
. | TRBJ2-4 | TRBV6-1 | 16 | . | CASSDQGLLAKNIQYF | TGTGCCAGCAGTGATCAGGGGTTACTAGCCAAAAACATTCAGTACTTC